This T cell receptor beta chain was captured in a study of T cells in Graves' hyperthyroidism and ophthalmopathy. This clonotype was recorded at least ten times. It was RNA transcripts that yielded the amplified TCR beta CDR3 regions. The TCR CDR3 was amplified in a first-round RT-PCR using the HTBI primer set. TCRdb analysed the multiplex PCR reads with MiXCR anew, one entry per CDR3 protein. The repertoire holds hundreds of thousands of distinct CDR3 sequences, with 15% to 18% as singletons. Sequencing was carried out using blood. This TCR was recovered from a woman in her late teens or twenties with Graves' hyperthyroidism that later progressed to Graves' ophthalmopathy.

The CDR3 bases are TGCAGTGCTAGCCATCTCACAACTAATGAAAAACTGTTTTTT. Translation gives CSASHLTTNEKLFF. The chain carries TRBV20-1 and TRBJ1-4, with D unresolved. The CDR3 contains 14 residues. Germline lookup yields CDR1 DFQATT and CDR2 SNEGSKA (reference sequence). Trimming shortened V by 3 bases and J by 0 bases, and 8 bases separated the two germline ends.